Sequencing of this TCR beta chain was carried out in a study of T cells in Graves' hyperthyroidism and ophthalmopathy. About this clonotype: The conserved closing phenylalanine or tryptophan is absent in this CDR3, likely reflecting a read error. No DNA is shown, since the ends of the CDR3 on it are uncertain; the CDR3 is the one TCRdb lists.

A total of 8 residues make up the CDR3, ends included. CDR1 DFQATT and CDR2 SNEGSKA come from the germline V gene (reference sequence). Amplified TCR beta CDR3 regions derived from RNA transcripts. A set of HTBI primers served as the primers for a first-round RT-PCR of the TCR CDR3. TCRdb re-called the multiplex PCR reads with MiXCR, one entry per CDR3 protein. The data show about 520,000 distinct CDR3 sequences, roughly 20% seen once. Specimen: blood. This receptor was taken from a man between 18 and 29 years old with Graves' hyperthyroidism. The chain is built from TRBV20-1 and TRBJ1-3. This CDR3 reads CSARGAPK.